The 10 T cell receptor beta chains presented below share a single source sample, sequenced in a study of response to subunit inactivated influenza vaccine. TCRdb re-called the RT-PCR reads with MiXCR, one entry per CDR3 protein. The data contain about 180,000 distinct CDR3 sequences, around 8.8% of them seen just once; the ten biggest clones take up approximately 10%. The specimen comprised non-naive T cells sorted from PBMCs, sampled on the day of vaccination. Receptors originate from a man between 45 and 60 years old who received an inactivated influenza vaccine.

This chain links TRBV20-1 with TRBJ2-1; 8 positions agree with TRBD2. CDR1 DFQATT and CDR2 SNEGSKA come from the germline V gene (reference sequence). Trimming cost V 1 base and J 6 bases; bases outside gene matches: 11. The CDR3 consists of 16 residues. In DNA form, the CDR3 reads TGCAGTGCTAGAGGTCTAGCGGGTCTATCCCGCAATGAGCAGTTCTTC. As protein: CSARGLAGLSRNEQFF.

This clonotype was seen ten or more times. The gene calls are TRBV5-4 and TRBJ2-3; no definite D call. CDR1 SGHNT and CDR2 YYREEE come from the germline V gene (reference sequence). V lost 0 bases to trimming and J lost 1 base, with 9 bases between them. The CDR3 is 15 residues long. CDR3 sequence (DNA): TGTGCCAGCAGCTTGGGGTCATATGGCACAGATACGCAGTATTTT. Protein: CASSLGSYGTDTQYF.

Notes on this clonotype: Being one base from a much bigger clone, this may be a read error. The chain links TRBV6-1 to TRBJ1-2, with D unresolved. The V end was cut by 7 bases, the J end by 1 base, with 13 bases between. The CDR3 runs to 14 residues. Germline V lookup: CDR1 MNHNS, CDR2 SASEGT. Here the CDR3 reads CASIPAWLNYGYTF. The DNA of the CDR3 is TGTGCCAGCATTCCCGCTTGGCTTAACTATGGCTACACCTTC.

This clonotype was found many times. This rearrangement joins TRBV7-2 to TRBJ2-7, with D tentatively TRBD1 or TRBD2 (5 bases each). Germline V lookup: CDR1 SGHTA, CDR2 FQGNSA. V shed 8 bases and J shed 7 bases, with 12 bases lying between them. The CDR3 extends over 11 amino acids. Here the CDR3 DNA reads TGTGCCAGCGGGACCTTTTTGGAGCAGTACTTC. Protein product: CASGTFLEQYF.

The chain couples TRBV19 to TRBJ2-1; TRBD1 aligns across 9 bases. V lost 6 bases to trimming and J lost 5 bases; unmatched junction nucleotides: 11. The CDR3 covers 16 residues. Germline V gene lookup returns CDR1 LNHDA and CDR2 SQIVND (reference sequence). The CDR3 loop reads CASSNIRDRVHNEQFF. The CDR3 bases are TGTGCCAGTAGCAACATCCGGGACAGGGTACACAATGAGCAGTTCTTC.

In regard to this clonotype: Relative to the germline gene, one junction end is altered; a read error may explain this. The chain employs TRBV7-9 and TRBJ2-3, with 10 bases aligning to TRBD2. Germline V gene data show CDR1 as SEHNR and CDR2 as FQNEAQ (reference sequence). The CDR3 spans 15 residues. The CDR3 DNA reads TGTGCCAGCAGCCTAGCGGGGGCCACCACAGATACGCAGTATTTT. Residues: CASSLAGATTDTQYF.

The rearrangement links TRBV29-1 to TRBJ2-3, with 12 positions matching TRBD2. The CDR3 loop spans 14 amino acids. Trimming at V came to 5 bases and at J to 5 bases, leaving 5 bases not matched to a gene. Per the germline V gene, CDR1 is SQVTM and CDR2 is ANQGSEA. This CDR3 is CSVQTSGRIDTQYF. CDR3 nucleotide sequence: TGCAGCGTTCAGACTAGCGGGAGAATAGATACGCAGTATTTT.

The table lists this clonotype with many counts. This rearrangement joins TRBV20-1 to TRBJ2-3, with a possible D match to TRBD2 (6 bases). V gave up 6 bases and J gave up 0 bases, with 13 bases separating them. The CDR3 contains 14 residues. Germline V gene data show CDR1 as DFQATT and CDR2 as SNEGSKA (reference sequence). CDR3 region: CSARDSVSTDTQYF. The CDR3 nucleotides read TGCAGTGCCAGGGACTCTGTTAGCACAGATACGCAGTATTTT.

CDR3 DNA sequence: TGTGCCAGCCGCGAGGGAGGGGCCTACACCGGGGAGCTGTTTTTT. It translates to CASREGGAYTGELFF. The chain uses TRBV28 and TRBJ2-2; 7 bases fit TRBD2. J was trimmed by 3 bases and V by 8 bases; bases with no gene match: 9. Germline V gene sequence: CDR1 MDHEN, CDR2 SYDVKM. The CDR3 loop spans 15 amino acids.

In its sample, this clonotype was seen many times. The rearrangement uses TRBV11-2 and TRBJ2-1; the match to TRBD1 covers 8 bases. Germline V gives CDR1 SGHAT, CDR2 FQNNGV. V lost 3 bases to trimming and J lost 7 bases; unmatched junction nucleotides: 5. CDR3 length: 14 residues. This CDR3 reads CASSFGTGGNEQFF. DNA of the CDR3: TGTGCCAGCAGCTTCGGGACAGGAGGGAATGAGCAGTTCTTC.